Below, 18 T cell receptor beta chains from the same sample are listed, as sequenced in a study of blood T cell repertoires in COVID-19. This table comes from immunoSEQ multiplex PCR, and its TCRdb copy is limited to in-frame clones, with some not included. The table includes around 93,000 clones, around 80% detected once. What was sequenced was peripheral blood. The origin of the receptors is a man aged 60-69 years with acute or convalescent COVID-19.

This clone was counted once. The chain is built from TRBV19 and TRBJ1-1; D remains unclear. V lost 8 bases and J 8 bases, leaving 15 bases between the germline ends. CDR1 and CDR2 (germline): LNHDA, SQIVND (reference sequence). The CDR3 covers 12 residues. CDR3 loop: CASLDYPGEAFF. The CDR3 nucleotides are TGTGCCAGTCTGGACTATCCCGGGGAAGCTTTCTTT.

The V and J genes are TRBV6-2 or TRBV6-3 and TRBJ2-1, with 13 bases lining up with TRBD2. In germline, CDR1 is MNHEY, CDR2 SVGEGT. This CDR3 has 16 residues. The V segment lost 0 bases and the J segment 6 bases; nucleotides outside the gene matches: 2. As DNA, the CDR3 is TGTGCCAGCAGTTACTCGGGACTAGCGGGAAGCAATGAGCAGTTCTTC. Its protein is CASSYSGLAGSNEQFF.

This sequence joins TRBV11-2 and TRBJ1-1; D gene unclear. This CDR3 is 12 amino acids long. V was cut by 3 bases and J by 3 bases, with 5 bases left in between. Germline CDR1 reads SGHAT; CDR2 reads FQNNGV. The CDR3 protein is CASSFGYTEAFF. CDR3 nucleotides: TGTGCCAGCAGCTTTGGCTACACTGAAGCTTTCTTT.

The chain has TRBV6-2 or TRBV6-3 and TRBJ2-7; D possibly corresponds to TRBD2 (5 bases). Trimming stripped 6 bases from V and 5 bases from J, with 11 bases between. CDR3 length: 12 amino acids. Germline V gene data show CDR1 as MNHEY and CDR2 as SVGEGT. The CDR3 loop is CASSLDSNEQYF. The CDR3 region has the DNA TGTGCCAGCAGCTTGGACTCAAACGAGCAGTACTTC.

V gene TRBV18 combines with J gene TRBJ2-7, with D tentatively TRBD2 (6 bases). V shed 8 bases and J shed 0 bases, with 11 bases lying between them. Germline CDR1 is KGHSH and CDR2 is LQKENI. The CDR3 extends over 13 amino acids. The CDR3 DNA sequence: TGTGCCAGCGCTCGGGGGAGCTCCTACGAGCAGTACGTC. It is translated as CASARGSSYEQYV.

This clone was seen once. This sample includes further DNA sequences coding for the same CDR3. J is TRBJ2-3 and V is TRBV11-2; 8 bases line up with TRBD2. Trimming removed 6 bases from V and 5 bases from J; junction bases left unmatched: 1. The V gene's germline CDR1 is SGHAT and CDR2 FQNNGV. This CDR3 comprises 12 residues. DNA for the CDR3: TGTGCCAGCAGTCTAGCGGGAGATACGCAGTATTTT. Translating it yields CASSLAGDTQYF.

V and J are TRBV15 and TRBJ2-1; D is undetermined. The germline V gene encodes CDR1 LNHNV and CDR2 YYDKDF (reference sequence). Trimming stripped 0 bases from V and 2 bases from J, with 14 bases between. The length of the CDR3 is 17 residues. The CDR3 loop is CATSRDRYSSTYNEQFF. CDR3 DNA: TGTGCCACCAGCAGAGATCGCTACAGCTCAACCTACAATGAGCAGTTCTTC.

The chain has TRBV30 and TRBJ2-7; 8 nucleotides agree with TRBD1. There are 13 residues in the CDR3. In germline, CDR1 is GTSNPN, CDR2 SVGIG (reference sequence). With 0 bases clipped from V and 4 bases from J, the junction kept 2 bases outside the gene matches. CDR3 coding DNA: TGTGCCTGGAGTGTGCAGGGGGCTTACGAGCAGTACTTC. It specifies CAWSVQGAYEQYF.

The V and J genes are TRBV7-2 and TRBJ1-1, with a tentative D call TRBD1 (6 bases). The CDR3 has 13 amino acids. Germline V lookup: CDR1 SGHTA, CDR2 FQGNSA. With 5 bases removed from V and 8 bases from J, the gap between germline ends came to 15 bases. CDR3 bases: TGTGCCAGCAGCCCTCGGACAGCCCTCGAAGCTTTCTTT. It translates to CASSPRTALEAFF.

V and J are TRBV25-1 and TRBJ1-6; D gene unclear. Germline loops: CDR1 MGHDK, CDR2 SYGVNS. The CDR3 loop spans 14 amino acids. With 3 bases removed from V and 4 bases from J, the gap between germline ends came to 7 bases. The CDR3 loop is CASSDSTYNSPLHF. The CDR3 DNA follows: TGTGCCAGCAGTGACTCTACGTATAATTCACCCCTCCACTTT. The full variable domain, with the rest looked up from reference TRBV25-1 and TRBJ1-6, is EADIYQTPRYLVIGTGKKITLECSQTMGHDKMYWYQQDPGMELHLIHYSYGVNSTEKGDLSSESTVSRIRTEHFPLTLESARPSHTSQYLCASSDSTYNSPLHFGNGTRLTVT.

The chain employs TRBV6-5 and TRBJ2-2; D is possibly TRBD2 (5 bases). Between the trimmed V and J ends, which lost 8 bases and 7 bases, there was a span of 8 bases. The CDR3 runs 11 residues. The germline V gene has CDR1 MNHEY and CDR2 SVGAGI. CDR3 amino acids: CASLRGGELFF. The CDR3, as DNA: TGTGCCAGCCTACGGGGCGGGGAGCTGTTTTTT.

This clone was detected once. The CDR3 protein is CASSPDRGLSGANVLTF. DNA for the CDR3: TGTGCCAGCAGCCCCGATAGGGGGCTGTCTGGGGCCAACGTCCTGACTTTC. The chain combines TRBV27 with TRBJ2-6, with 7 positions matching TRBD1. CDR3 length: 17 residues. V lost 6 bases, J lost 1 base, and 9 bases stayed unmatched. The germline CDR1 and CDR2 sequences are MNHEY and SMNVEV (reference sequence).

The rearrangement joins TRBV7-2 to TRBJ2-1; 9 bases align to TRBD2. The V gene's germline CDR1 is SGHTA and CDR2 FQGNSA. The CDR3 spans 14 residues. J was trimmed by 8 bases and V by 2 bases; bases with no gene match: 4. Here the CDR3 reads CASSLSRGRDEQFF. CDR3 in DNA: TGTGCCAGCAGCTTAAGTCGCGGGAGGGATGAGCAGTTCTTC.

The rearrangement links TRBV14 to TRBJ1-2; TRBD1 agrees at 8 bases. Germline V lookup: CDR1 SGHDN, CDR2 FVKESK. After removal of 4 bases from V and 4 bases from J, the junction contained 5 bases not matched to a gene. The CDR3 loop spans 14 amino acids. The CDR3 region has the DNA TGTGCCAGCAGCCCGGACAGGGCCTTCTATGGCTACACCTTC. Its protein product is CASSPDRAFYGYTF.

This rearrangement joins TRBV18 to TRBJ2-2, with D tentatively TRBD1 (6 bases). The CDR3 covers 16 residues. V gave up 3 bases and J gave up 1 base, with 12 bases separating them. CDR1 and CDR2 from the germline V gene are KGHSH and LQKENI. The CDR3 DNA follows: TGTGCCAGCTCACCGGTGGGACACCTGAACACCGGGGAGCTGTTTTTT. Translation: CASSPVGHLNTGELFF.

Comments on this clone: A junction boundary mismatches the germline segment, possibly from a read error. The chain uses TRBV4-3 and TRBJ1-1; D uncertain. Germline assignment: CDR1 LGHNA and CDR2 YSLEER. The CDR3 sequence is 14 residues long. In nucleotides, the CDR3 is TGCGCCAGCTGCCAAGAGCCCGTCAGCACTGAAGCTTTCTTT. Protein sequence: CASCQEPVSTEAFF.

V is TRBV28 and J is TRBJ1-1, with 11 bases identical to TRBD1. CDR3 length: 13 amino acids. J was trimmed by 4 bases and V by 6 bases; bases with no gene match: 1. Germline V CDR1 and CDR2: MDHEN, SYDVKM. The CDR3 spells CASRGQGGTEAFF. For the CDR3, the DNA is TGTGCCAGCAGGGGACAGGGGGGCACTGAAGCTTTCTTT.

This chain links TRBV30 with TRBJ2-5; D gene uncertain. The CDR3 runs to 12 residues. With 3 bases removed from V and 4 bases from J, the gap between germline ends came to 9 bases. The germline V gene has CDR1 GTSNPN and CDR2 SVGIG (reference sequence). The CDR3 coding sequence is TGTGCCTGGAGATGGAGTCCAGAGACCCAGTACTTC. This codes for CAWRWSPETQYF.